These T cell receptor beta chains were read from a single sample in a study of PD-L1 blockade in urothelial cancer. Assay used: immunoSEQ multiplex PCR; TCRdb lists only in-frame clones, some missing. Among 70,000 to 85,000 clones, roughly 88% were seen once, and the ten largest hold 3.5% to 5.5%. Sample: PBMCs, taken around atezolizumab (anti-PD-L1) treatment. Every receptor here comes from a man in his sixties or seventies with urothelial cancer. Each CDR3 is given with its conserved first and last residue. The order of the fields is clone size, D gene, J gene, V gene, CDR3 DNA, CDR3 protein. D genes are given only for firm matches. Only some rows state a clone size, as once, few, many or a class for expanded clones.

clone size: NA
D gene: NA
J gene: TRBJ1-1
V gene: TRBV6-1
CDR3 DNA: TGTGCCAGCACCCACCCACTTAACACTGAAGCTTTCTTT
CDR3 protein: CASTHPLNTEAFF

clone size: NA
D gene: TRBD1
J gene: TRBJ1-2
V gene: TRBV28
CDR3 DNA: TGTGCCAGCAGTCCACTTGTTCTTGGGACAGGGACCAACTATGGCTACACCTTC
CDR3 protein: CASSPLVLGTGTNYGYTF

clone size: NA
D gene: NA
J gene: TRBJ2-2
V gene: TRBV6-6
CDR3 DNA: TGTGCCAGCAGTTACTCTTCCAGGCTGAACACCGGGGAGCTGTTTTTT
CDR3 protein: CASSYSSRLNTGELFF

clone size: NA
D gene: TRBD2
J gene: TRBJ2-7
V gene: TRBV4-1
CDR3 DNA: TGCGCCAGCAGCCAAGTCTCCCCTAGCGGGAGGCACGAGCAGTACTTC
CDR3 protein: CASSQVSPSGRHEQYF

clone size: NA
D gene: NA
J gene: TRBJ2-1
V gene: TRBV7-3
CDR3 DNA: TGTGCCAGCAGCCGGGGGACGGCTATCCATGAGCAGTTCTTC
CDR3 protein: CASSRGTAIHEQFF

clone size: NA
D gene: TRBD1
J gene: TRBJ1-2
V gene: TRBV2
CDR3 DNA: TGTGCCAGCAGTGTTTGGGGACAGGGTTCTGGCTACACCTTC
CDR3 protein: CASSVWGQGSGYTF

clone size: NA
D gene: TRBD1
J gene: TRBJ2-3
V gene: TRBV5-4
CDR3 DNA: TGTGCCAGCAGCCCGCCGGACAGGGGGGAGGCAGATACGCAGTATTTT
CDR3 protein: CASSPPDRGEADTQYF

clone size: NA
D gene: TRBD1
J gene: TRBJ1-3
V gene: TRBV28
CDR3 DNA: TGTGCCAGCAGTTTTGCAGGGGGCGCGAATGTAGGTTTTGGAAACACCATATATTTT
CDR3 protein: CASSFAGGANVGFGNTIYF

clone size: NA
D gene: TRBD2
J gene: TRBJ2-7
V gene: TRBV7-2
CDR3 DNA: TGTGCCAGCAGCTTGCTAGCGGGAGGGCCGTCCGAGCAGTACTTC
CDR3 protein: CASSLLAGGPSEQYF

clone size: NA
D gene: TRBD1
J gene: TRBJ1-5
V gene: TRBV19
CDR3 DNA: TGTGCCAGTAGAACAGGGGGACCCAATCAGCCCCAGCATTTT
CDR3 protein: CASRTGGPNQPQHF

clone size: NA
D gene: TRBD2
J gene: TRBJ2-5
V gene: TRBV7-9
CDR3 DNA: TGTGCCAGCAGCTTAGTGGAGCGGGAGCGAGGAGAGACCCAGTACTTC
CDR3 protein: CASSLVERERGETQYF

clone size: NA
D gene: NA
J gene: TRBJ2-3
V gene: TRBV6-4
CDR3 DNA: TGTGCCAGCAGTGACGGTAGGGGGGAGGGCCCCACAGATACGCAGTATTTT
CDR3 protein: CASSDGRGEGPTDTQYF

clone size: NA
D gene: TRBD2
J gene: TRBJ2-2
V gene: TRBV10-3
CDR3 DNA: TGTGCCATCAGCCTAGCGGGAGGGTCTGGCGGGGAGCTGTTTTTT
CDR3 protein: CAISLAGGSGGELFF

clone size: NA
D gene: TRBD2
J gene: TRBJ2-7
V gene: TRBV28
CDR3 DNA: TGTGCCAGCAGTCCCGGGACTAGGTCGGGTGAGCAGTACTTC
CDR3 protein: CASSPGTRSGEQYF

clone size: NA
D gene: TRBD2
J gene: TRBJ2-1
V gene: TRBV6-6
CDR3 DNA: TGTGCCAGCAGAGAGACTAGCGCCTACAATGAGCAGTTCTTC
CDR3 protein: CASRETSAYNEQFF

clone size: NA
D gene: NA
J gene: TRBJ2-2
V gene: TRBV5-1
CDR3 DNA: TGCGCCAGCAGCCCAATAAACCCAGGGGCTACCGGGGAGCTGTTTTTT
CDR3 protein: CASSPINPGATGELFF

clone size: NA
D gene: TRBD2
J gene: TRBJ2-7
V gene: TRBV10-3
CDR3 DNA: TGTGCCATCAGTGGACTAGCGTTCTCCTACGAGCAGTACTTC
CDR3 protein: CAISGLAFSYEQYF

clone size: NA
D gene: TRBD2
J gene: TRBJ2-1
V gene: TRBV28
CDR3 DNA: TGTGCCAGCAGTGGGGAACGACTAGCGGGAGGCCCGGAGCAGTTCTTC
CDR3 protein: CASSGERLAGGPEQFF

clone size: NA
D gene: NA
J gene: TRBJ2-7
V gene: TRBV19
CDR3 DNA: TGTGCCAGTAGTATAGGAGGTTCGGGCAGGGGGGCCTACGAGCAGTACTTC
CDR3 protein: CASSIGGSGRGAYEQYF

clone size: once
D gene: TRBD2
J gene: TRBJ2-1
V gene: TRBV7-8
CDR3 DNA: TGTGCCAGCAGCTTGGGGGGGACTAACACCTACAATGAGCAGTTCTTC
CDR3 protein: CASSLGGTNTYNEQFF

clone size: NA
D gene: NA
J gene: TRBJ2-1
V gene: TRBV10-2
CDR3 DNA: TGCGCCAGCAGTGAGAGGGGAACCGTCAATGAGCAGTTCTTC
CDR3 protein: CASSERGTVNEQFF

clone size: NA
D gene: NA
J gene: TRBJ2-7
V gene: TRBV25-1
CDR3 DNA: TGTGCCAGCGAGGACTTGACTTACGAGCAGTACTTC
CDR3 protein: CASEDLTYEQYF

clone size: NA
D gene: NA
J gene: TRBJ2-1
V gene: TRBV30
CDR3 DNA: TGTGCCTGGAGTGTACTGGACAAAACCCCCTACAATGAGCAGTTCTTC
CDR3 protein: CAWSVLDKTPYNEQFF

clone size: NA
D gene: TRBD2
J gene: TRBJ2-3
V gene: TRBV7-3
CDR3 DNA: TGTGCCAGCAGCCCGACTAGCGGGAGTAAAGATACGCAGTATTTT
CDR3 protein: CASSPTSGSKDTQYF

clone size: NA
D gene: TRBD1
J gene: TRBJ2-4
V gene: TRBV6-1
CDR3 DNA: TGTGCCAGCAGTTTACAGGGGTTAGCCAAAAACATTCAGTACTTC
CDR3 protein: CASSLQGLAKNIQYF

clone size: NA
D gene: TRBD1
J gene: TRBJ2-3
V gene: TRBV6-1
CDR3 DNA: TGTGCCAGCAGTTGGGGACAGGGAGGCACAGATACGCAGTATTTT
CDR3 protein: CASSWGQGGTDTQYF

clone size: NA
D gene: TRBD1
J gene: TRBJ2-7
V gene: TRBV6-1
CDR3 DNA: TGTGCCAGCACCCGGACAGGGGTCGAGCAGTACTTC
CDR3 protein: CASTRTGVEQYF

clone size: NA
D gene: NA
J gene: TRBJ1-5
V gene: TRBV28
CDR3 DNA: TGTGCCAGCCATGGAGGGTTTCAGCCCCAGCATTTT
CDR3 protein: CASHGGFQPQHF

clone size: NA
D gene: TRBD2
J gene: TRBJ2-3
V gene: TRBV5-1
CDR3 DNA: TGCGCCAGCAGCTCGAGGACTAGCGGGATAACAGATACGCAGTATTTT
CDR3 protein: CASSSRTSGITDTQYF

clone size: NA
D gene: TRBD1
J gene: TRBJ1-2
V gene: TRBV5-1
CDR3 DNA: TGCGCCAGCGGCTCCGGGACAGGAGAAGATGGCTACACCTTC
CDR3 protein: CASGSGTGEDGYTF

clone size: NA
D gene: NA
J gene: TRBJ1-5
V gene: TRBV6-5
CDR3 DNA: TGTGCCAGCAGTTATGACAGGCTGGGCAATCAGCCCCAGCATTTT
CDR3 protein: CASSYDRLGNQPQHF

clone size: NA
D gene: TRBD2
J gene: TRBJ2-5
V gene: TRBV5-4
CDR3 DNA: TGTGCCGCAGCCCTAGCGGGAGGGCCGGAGACCCAGTACTTC
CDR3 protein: CAAALAGGPETQYF